The sequence of this TCR beta chain was determined in a study of control samples from healthy donors and cancer patients. Trimming stripped 5 bases from V and 6 bases from J, with 11 bases between. Per the germline V gene, CDR1 is DFQATT and CDR2 is SNEGSKA (reference sequence). The CDR3 covers 11 residues. Sequencing was performed with immunoSEQ multiplex PCR; in TCRdb, only in-frame clones are kept and a portion is missing. The sample lists over 150,000 clones; around 94% were seen once. The clonotype originates from a woman between 18 and 29 years old in good health. The chain employs TRBV20-1 and TRBJ2-7; no clear D gene. Sequences were obtained from blood. The chain's CDR3 is CSAVREFEQYF. The CDR3 DNA reads as TGCAGTGCTGTACGAGAATTCGAGCAGTACTTC.